This T cell receptor beta chain was sequenced in a study of blood T cells in healthy people across ages. Findings and limits, study-wide: Per million T cells, TCR beta diversity dropped about linearly as age rose.

The sample, around 9.9 milliliters of peripheral blood, was drawn from each donor. Samples each yielded at least 6 micrograms of total RNA. Remarks on this clonotype: Its specificity is unknown.

Trimming removed 7 bases from V and 1 base from J, with 16 bases in between. Germline CDR1 is KGHDR and CDR2 is SFDVKD. The CDR3 runs to 16 residues. Next came a second PCR, run for about 7 to 12 cycles, which used a sample-barcoded 5' primer along with a J-beta primer mix. With 12 random nucleotides, a template-switch adaptor tagged each individual cDNA molecule. TCRdb re-derived calls from the 5' RACE reads in MiXCR, one entry per CDR3 protein. The table has hundreds of thousands of distinct CDR3 sequences, around two fifths seen once; the top ten hold 25% to 35%. The specimen sequenced was blood. This sequence joins TRBV24-1 and TRBJ1-5; D may be TRBD1 (6 bases). This sequence was found in an older man in good health. The DNA for the CDR3 is TGTGCCACCAGCGAGGGGGGGAGGAGGAGCAATCAGCCCCAGCATTTT. Translation: CATSEGGRRSNQPQHF.